What follows describes a single T cell receptor (beta chain). Its target is not known. The record originates from a study of shared clonotypes between healthy human individuals. The CDR3 contains 13 residues. Trimming cost V 8 bases and J 5 bases, with 13 bases left between them. CDR1 SGHRS and CDR2 YFSETQ come from the germline V gene. The sorted-subset replicate PCRs were given 150 to 250 ng DNA, which is 27,000 or so T cell genomes. TCRdb keeps only in-frame clones here, not all; method: immunoSEQ multiplex PCR. This sample has 2 million to 3 million clones; over 85% occur once, and the top ten carry roughly 0.39%. Findings and limits, study-wide: Several donors held around 5% of naive CD4 clonotypes in common.

Source material: naive CD4+ T cells from PBMCs. Described subset: CD45RA+ positively selected. The sequence was collected from a man aged 18 to 30 in good health. Some clones in this sample may be carry-over from other donors' samples. This chain links TRBV5-1 with TRBJ1-4, with D possibly matching TRBD1 (5 bases). This CDR3 is CASRRGENEKLFF. The CDR3 bases are TGCGCCAGTAGACGGGGGGAGAATGAAAAACTGTTTTTT.